Listed below are T cell receptor beta chains from one sample, sequenced in a study of OX40 agonist ivuxolimab in advanced cancers. Repertoires were generated with immunoSEQ multiplex PCR, while TCRdb's copy carries only in-frame clones and drops some. Seen here are some 42,000 clones, about nine tenths observed once, and the top ten hold 32%. The source was CD4+ or CD8+ T cells sorted from blood, collected in a trial of the OX40 agonist ivuxolimab. Every receptor here comes from an adult with an advanced solid tumor such as melanoma, head and neck, liver or kidney cancer. The conserved cysteine and the conserved F or W are not part of the CDR3 here.

V: TRBV29-1
CDR3: SVEQGYTIY

V: TRBV10-1
CDR3: ASSDHGVSTDTQY

V: TRBV6-5
CDR3: ASSFDRHNEKLF

V: TRBV9
CDR3: ASSVALPGPGNTIY

V: TRBV19
CDR3: ASTPGADTQY

V: TRBV2
CDR3: ASSEPAGGTDTQY

V: TRBV6-1
CDR3: ASSELNEQF

V: TRBV19
CDR3: ASRPGSYGYT

V: TRBV13
CDR3: ASSFDGRKGWGEQF

V: TRBV19
CDR3: ASKAEGANSPLH